This passage covers 27 T cell receptor beta chains from one sample sequenced in a study of PD-L1 blockade in urothelial cancer. This table comes from immunoSEQ multiplex PCR, and its TCRdb copy is limited to in-frame clones, with some not included. The data show 20,000 to 30,000 clones, with roughly 84% seen just once and around 10% held by the top ten. Sequences were derived from PBMCs, sampled around atezolizumab (anti-PD-L1) treatment. These receptors all stem from a man between 70 and 80 years old with urothelial cancer.

This clone was recorded once. The genes are TRBV9 and TRBJ2-1; TRBD2 matches 11 bases. This CDR3 is built from 15 residues. Germline CDR1 is SGDLS and CDR2 is YYNGEE. Losses at the gene ends were 0 bases for V and 9 bases for J; bases not matched to a gene: 5. The CDR3 loop is CASSVGLAGGSEQFF. CDR3 in DNA: TGTGCCAGCAGCGTAGGGCTAGCGGGAGGTAGTGAGCAGTTCTTC.

The CDR3 sequence: CASSTHPQADSGNTIYF. The CDR3 nucleotides are TGTGCCAGTAGTACCCACCCGCAGGCTGACTCTGGAAACACCATATATTTT. This chain uses TRBV19 with TRBJ1-3; D gene ambiguous. With 4 bases removed from V and 0 bases from J, the gap between germline ends came to 16 bases. This CDR3 region has 17 residues. CDR1 LNHDA and CDR2 SQIVND come from the germline V gene (reference sequence). Full variable domain (missing parts from reference TRBV19 and TRBJ1-3): DGGITQSPKYLFRKEGQNVTLSCEQNLNHDAMYWYRQDPGQGLRLIYYSQIVNDFQKGDIAEGYSVSREKKESFPLTVTSAQKNPTAFYLCASSTHPQADSGNTIYFGEGSWLTVV.

This clone was seen just once. This chain links TRBV11-2 with TRBJ1-4; D unclear. V lost 1 base, J lost 6 bases, and 12 bases lay in between. This CDR3 contains 15 residues. Germline loops: CDR1 SGHAT, CDR2 FQNNGV. The CDR3 region has the DNA TGTGCCAGCAGCTTAGGGCCGGAGGCCGATGAAAAACTGTTTTTT. Translation gives CASSLGPEADEKLFF.

DNA for the CDR3: TGTGCCAGCACCCGGGAACCCCGCTATGGCTACACCTTC. The encoded protein is CASTREPRYGYTF. The rearrangement links TRBV6-5 to TRBJ1-2; D not resolved. In germline, CDR1 is MNHEY, CDR2 SVGAGI. The CDR3 sequence is 13 residues long. Trimming pared 7 bases from V and 4 bases from J, leaving 13 bases between.

J is TRBJ1-2 and V is TRBV7-9, with TRBD1 identical over 7 bases. Germline trimming cut 3 bases from V and 4 bases from J; bases unmatched to any gene: 2. The CDR3 is 13 residues long. Germline V gene sequence: CDR1 SEHNR, CDR2 FQNEAQ (reference sequence). CDR3 DNA: TGTGCCAGCAGCTTGACAGGGTTCTATGGCTACACCTTC. Translating gives CASSLTGFYGYTF.

The chain links TRBV6-1 to TRBJ2-7; 10 nucleotides match TRBD2. V shed 5 bases, J shed 4 bases, and the junction held 5 bases outside the gene matches. Germline V gene lookup returns CDR1 MNHNS and CDR2 SASEGT. The CDR3 consists of 14 residues. The CDR3 is CASSPVAGGYEQYF. The CDR3 nucleotides read TGTGCCAGCAGTCCAGTAGCGGGAGGTTACGAGCAGTACTTC.

The gene calls are TRBV5-1 and TRBJ2-3, with 8 nucleotides matching TRBD2. Germline trimming cut 2 bases from V and 3 bases from J; bases unmatched to any gene: 14. Germline V CDR1 and CDR2: SGHRS, YFSETQ. This CDR3 has 18 residues. The CDR3 sequence is CASSLERETPSWTDTQYF. The CDR3 DNA follows: TGCGCCAGCAGCTTAGAGCGGGAGACCCCGTCATGGACAGATACGCAGTATTTT.

This clone turned up a few times. The CDR3 nucleotides are TGTGCCAGCAGCACAGGGTGGGGGAGCTCCTACGAGCAGTACTTC. It yields the protein CASSTGWGSSYEQYF. This chain connects TRBV6-1 to TRBJ2-7; TRBD1 is a possible D gene (6 bases). Germline V lookup: CDR1 MNHNS, CDR2 SASEGT. V lost 6 bases and J 0 bases, leaving 15 bases between the germline ends. The CDR3 is made up of 15 amino acids.

This chain connects TRBV5-6 to TRBJ2-1; D gene uncertain. The V gene's germline CDR1 is SGHDT and CDR2 YYEEEE. The CDR3 runs to 11 residues. V gave up 4 bases and J gave up 5 bases, with 4 bases separating them. CDR3 nucleotides: TGTGCCAGCAGCCTCCACAATGAGCAGTTCTTC. The encoded protein is CASSLHNEQFF.

CDR3 nucleotide sequence: TGTGCCATCAAAGTAGAGGGATATTATAGCAATCAGCCCCAGCATTTT. This sequence encodes CAIKVEGYYSNQPQHF. The chain joins TRBV6-4 to TRBJ1-5; D remains ambiguous. Trimming shortened V by 10 bases and J by 0 bases, and 19 bases separated the two germline ends. Germline V gene data show CDR1 as MRHNA and CDR2 as SNTAGT. The CDR3 extends over 16 amino acids.

The chain has TRBV6-5 and TRBJ2-7, with D hard to call. The CDR3 has 15 amino acids. Trimming stripped 4 bases from V and 5 bases from J, with 18 bases between. In germline, CDR1 is MNHEY, CDR2 SVGAGI. The CDR3 here is CASSSNVGPGHEQYF. CDR3 coding DNA: TGTGCCAGCAGTTCCAACGTGGGCCCCGGCCACGAGCAGTACTTC.

The chain employs TRBV5-1 and TRBJ1-1; no reliable D call. Trimming shortened V by 2 bases and J by 1 base, and 6 bases separated the two germline ends. Germline-derived CDR1 and CDR2 are SGHRS and YFSETQ. This CDR3 spans 13 amino acids. CDR3 bases: TGCGCCAGCAGCTTAGACACGAACACTGAAGCTTTCTTT. Amino acid sequence: CASSLDTNTEAFF. Variable domain in full (rest from reference TRBV5-1 and TRBJ1-1): KAGVTQTPRYLIKTRGQQVTLSCSPISGHRSVSWYQQTPGQGLQFLFEYFSETQRNKGNFPGRFSGRQFSNSRSEMNVSTLELGDSALYLCASSLDTNTEAFFGQGTRLTVV.

The chain couples TRBV27 to TRBJ2-7; D might be TRBD1 (6 bases). Trimming took off 8 bases at V and 2 bases at J, with 19 bases between the two ends. The germline gives CDR1 MNHEY, CDR2 SMNVEV (reference sequence). The CDR3 runs 15 residues. The CDR3 sequence: CASLLPRQETYEQYF. The CDR3 coding sequence is TGTGCCAGCCTTCTTCCGAGACAGGAGACCTACGAGCAGTACTTC.

V gene TRBV5-1 combines with J gene TRBJ1-1; D remains unclear. Between the trimmed V and J ends, which lost 4 bases and 0 bases, there was a span of 10 bases. The germline V gene has CDR1 SGHRS and CDR2 YFSETQ. This CDR3 has 14 residues. This CDR3 reads CASSQSLMNTEAFF. CDR3 DNA: TGCGCCAGCAGCCAGTCCCTCATGAACACTGAAGCTTTCTTT.

The chain has TRBV18 and TRBJ2-3; D not resolved. Germline V gene data show CDR1 as KGHSH and CDR2 as LQKENI. Trimming took 5 bases from V and 2 from J, leaving 8 bases between them. The CDR3 is made up of 13 amino acids. CDR3: CASSIPVTDTQYF. The CDR3 region has the DNA TGTGCCAGCTCAATCCCAGTCACAGATACGCAGTATTTT. Variable domain in full (rest from reference TRBV18 and TRBJ2-3): NAGVMQNPRHLVRRRGQEARLRCSPMKGHSHVYWYRQLPEEGLKFMVYLQKENIIDESGMPKERFSAEFPKEGPSILRIQQVVRGDSAAYFCASSIPVTDTQYFGPGTRLTVL.

The J gene is TRBJ2-5, the V gene TRBV11-3, with D possibly TRBD2 on 5 matching bases. Per the germline V gene, CDR1 is SGHNT and CDR2 is YENEEA. Trimming stripped 2 bases from V and 0 bases from J, with 13 bases between. The CDR3 has 16 residues. The CDR3 reads CASSLMRDGNQETQYF. The CDR3, as DNA: TGTGCCAGCAGCTTAATGAGAGACGGGAACCAAGAGACCCAGTACTTC.

This chain uses TRBV7-2 with TRBJ2-5; the D is unclear. The V end was cut by 4 bases, the J end by 5 bases, with 17 bases between. There are 15 residues in the CDR3. Germline lookup yields CDR1 SGHTA and CDR2 FQGNSA. CDR3 sequence: CASSSEAWSRETQYF. Written as DNA, the CDR3 is TGTGCCAGCAGCTCAGAGGCGTGGTCTCGGGAGACCCAGTACTTC.

This chain connects TRBV18 to TRBJ2-7; 10 nucleotides align to TRBD1. The V and J ends lost 3 bases and 0 bases, in that order; junction bases with no gene match: 11. The V gene's germline CDR1 is KGHSH and CDR2 LQKENI. This CDR3 has 18 residues. DNA of the CDR3: TGTGCCAGCTCACCCCTCATGGGGACAGGGGCCAGCTCCTACGAGCAGTACTTC. It codes for CASSPLMGTGASSYEQYF.

The chain employs TRBV9 and TRBJ1-1; D unresolved. The CDR3 has 14 amino acids. Trimming shortened V by 0 bases and J by 0 bases, and 6 bases separated the two germline ends. Germline V gene lookup returns CDR1 SGDLS and CDR2 YYNGEE. The CDR3 nucleotides read TGTGCCAGCAGCGTAGGCGTGATGAACACTGAAGCTTTCTTT. Encoded protein: CASSVGVMNTEAFF.

This sequence joins TRBV5-4 and TRBJ2-3; TRBD2 matches at 13 bases. CDR1 is SGHNT and CDR2 is YYREEE in the germline V gene (reference sequence). With V trimmed by 5 bases and J by 3 bases, 9 bases remained unmatched. This CDR3 comprises 17 residues. The CDR3 region is CASSRLAGGYDTDTQYF. In nucleotides, the CDR3 is TGTGCCAGCAGTCGACTAGCGGGAGGATACGATACAGATACGCAGTATTTT.

The V call is TRBV6-1, the J call TRBJ2-5; D is perhaps TRBD1 (5 bases). Germline assignment: CDR1 MNHNS and CDR2 SASEGT. The CDR3 is 15 amino acids. Trimming stripped 7 bases from V and 4 bases from J, with 19 bases between. The CDR3 loop reads CASTYGGTQGETQYF. The CDR3 DNA follows: TGTGCCAGCACTTATGGCGGCACGCAGGGAGAGACCCAGTACTTC.

This sequence joins TRBV5-8 and TRBJ2-2; D is perhaps TRBD1 (6 bases). Germline CDR1 is SGHTS and CDR2 is YDEGEE. V lost 4 bases, J lost 5 bases, and 21 bases lay in between. CDR3 size: 17 residues. CDR3 in DNA: TGTGCCAGCAGCCATTTCGGGACAAAGGGGAAGACCGGGGAGCTGTTTTTT. Protein sequence: CASSHFGTKGKTGELFF.

CDR3 region: CASRPGQMNTGELFF. The CDR3 nucleotides read TGTGCCAGCAGGCCGGGACAGATGAACACCGGGGAGCTGTTTTTT. This chain joins TRBV2 and TRBJ2-2; TRBD1 agrees at 7 bases. V was pared by 6 bases and J by 1 base, with 5 bases of the junction left unmatched. Per germline, CDR1 SNHLY and CDR2 FYNNEI. This CDR3 region has 15 residues.

This chain uses TRBV28 with TRBJ1-2; D unclear. The CDR3 extends over 12 amino acids. Germline-derived CDR1 and CDR2 are MDHEN and SYDVKM. Trimming pared 4 bases from V and 1 base from J, leaving 4 bases between. The CDR3 sequence is CASSSRNYGYTF. DNA of the CDR3: TGTGCCAGCAGTTCCCGTAACTATGGCTACACCTTC.

The rearrangement joins TRBV27 to TRBJ2-1; 8 bases are a match to TRBD1. The CDR3 is 15 residues long. The germline V gene encodes CDR1 MNHEY and CDR2 SMNVEV (reference sequence). With 4 bases clipped from V and 9 bases from J, the junction kept 11 bases outside the gene matches. The CDR3 DNA sequence: TGTGCCAGCAGTTCGGGACAGGCAGGGGGTGGTGAGCAGTTCTTC. It specifies CASSSGQAGGGEQFF.

The chain links TRBV5-5 to TRBJ2-7, with 9 bases matching TRBD1. Losses at the gene ends were 6 bases for V and 4 bases for J; bases not matched to a gene: 8. CDR1 is SGHKS, CDR2 YYEKEE, per germline (reference sequence). CDR3 length: 14 amino acids. CDR3 protein: CASTQTGGGYEQYF. As DNA, the CDR3 is TGTGCCAGCACCCAAACAGGGGGCGGATACGAGCAGTACTTC.

V is TRBV9 and J is TRBJ1-1, with D tentatively TRBD1 (6 bases). This CDR3 is 13 amino acids long. V was cut by 3 bases and J by 5 bases, with 11 bases left in between. Per the germline V gene, CDR1 is SGDLS and CDR2 is YYNGEE. DNA for the CDR3: TGTGCCAGCAGCGACCAAAGGGGGACTGAAGCTTTCTTT. It translates to CASSDQRGTEAFF.